The 29 T cell receptor beta chains listed next were all sequenced from one sample in a study of regulatory T cells in long-lasting Graves disease. Time point described: newly diagnosed GD, antithyroid drugs for less than 3 months. PBMC RNA was the source of the TCR library. Combining iRepertoire HTBI primers with Arm-PCR of CDR3 regions, the authors built TCR beta libraries. TCRdb reprocessed the multiplex PCR reads via MiXCR and lists one record per CDR3 protein. The sample consists of roughly 500,000 distinct CDR3 sequences, roughly 14% of them appearing once. These data also formed part of another study, on T cells in Graves' hyperthyroidism and ophthalmopathy.

The material sequenced was peripheral blood mononuclear cells (PBMCs), taken at new diagnosis, from a patient treated with antithyroid drugs. The receptors were sampled from a man aged 25 to 40 with Graves disease.

The sample holds a few counts of this clonotype. Since a much larger clone is just one base distant, this may be a read error. The chain joins TRBV3-1 to TRBJ2-1, with D possibly being TRBD1 or TRBD2 (5 bases each). The germline CDR1 and CDR2 sequences are LGHDT and YNNKEL (reference sequence). The CDR3 runs 13 residues. The CDR3 bases are TGTGCCAGCAGCCATGGGACCTACAATGGGCAGTTCTTC. This translates into CASSHGTYNGQFF.

This clonotype was seen ten or more times. The genes are TRBV11-2 and TRBJ2-4, with a weak D call TRBD2 (6 bases). This CDR3 spans 18 amino acids. V was trimmed by 3 bases and J by 6 bases, leaving 24 bases between them. Looked up from germline, CDR1 is SGHAT and CDR2 is FQNNGV. In DNA, the CDR3 is TGTGCCAGCAGCTTGCCCCCGGTTGGAGGGCCTTTAAGAAACATTCAGTACTTC. Translating it yields CASSLPPVGGPLRNIQYF.

Notes on this clonotype: A single base separates this from a much larger clone, so it may be a read error. The chain uses TRBV7-9 and TRBJ2-2; 11 bases match TRBD1. Per the germline V gene, CDR1 is SEHNR and CDR2 is FQNEAQ (reference sequence). V gave up 7 bases and J gave up 3 bases; unmatched junction bases: 1. The CDR3 covers 14 residues. CDR3 nucleotides: TGTGCCAGCATGGACAGGGGGCACACCGGGGAGCTGTTTTTT. Residues: CASMDRGHTGELFF.

In its sample, this clonotype was seen many times. V is TRBV7-3 and J is TRBJ2-1; D is undetermined. The germline gives CDR1 SGHTA, CDR2 FQGTGA. Trimming took off 5 bases at V and 0 bases at J, with 23 bases between the two ends. There are 19 residues in the CDR3. CDR3 region: CASSPRVEDPLFSYNEQFF. The CDR3 nucleotides are TGTGCCAGCAGCCCCCGCGTAGAGGACCCCCTGTTCTCCTACAATGAGCAGTTCTTC.

This clonotype has only a few counts. The chain uses TRBV13 and TRBJ2-3; 7 nucleotides align to TRBD1. The J call could be wrong; TRBJ2-1 is a better fit for the DNA end. The CDR3 length is 15 residues. Germline V gene data show CDR1 as PRHDT and CDR2 as FYEKMQ (reference sequence). CDR3 residues: CASSSRDSYQLEQFF. CDR3 coding DNA: TGTGCCAGCAGTTCCCGGGACAGCTACCAGTTGGAGCAGTTCTTC.

This clonotype was counted at least ten times. The CDR3 loop is CASSGPSLSGPLDYEQYF. The CDR3, as DNA: TGCGCCAGCAGTGGCCCCTCCCTGTCGGGGCCCCTGGACTACGAGCAGTACTTC. This rearrangement joins TRBV10-1 to TRBJ2-7, with D possibly being TRBD1 or TRBD2 (5 bases each). CDR3 length equals 18 residues. CDR1 and CDR2 (germline): WNHNN, SYGVQD (reference sequence). Trimming took off 4 bases at V and 3 bases at J, with 25 bases between the two ends.

This clonotype occurred a few times. The chain carries TRBV27 and TRBJ2-5, with 11 bases aligning to TRBD1. V dropped 6 bases and J dropped 5; count of bases not matched to a gene: 8. This CDR3 has 15 residues. CDR1 and CDR2 (germline): MNHEY, SMNVEV (reference sequence). As DNA, the CDR3 is TGTGCCAGCAGCCGGACAGGGGGCAAGGGTGAGACCCAGTACTTC. Its protein product is CASSRTGGKGETQYF.

This clonotype was seen more than once but under ten times. The genes are TRBV7-9 and TRBJ2-3, with D perhaps being TRBD1 or TRBD2 (5 bases each). Germline V gene data show CDR1 as SEHNR and CDR2 as FQNEAQ (reference sequence). V gave up 6 bases and J gave up 1 base, with 11 bases separating them. The CDR3 runs to 14 residues. The CDR3 nucleotides read TGTGCCAGCAGGGTTGAGGGGCGCACAGATACGCAGTATTTT. It yields the protein CASRVEGRTDTQYF. Full variable domain (remainder filled in from reference TRBV7-9 and TRBJ2-3): DTGVSQNPRHKITKRGQNVTFRCDPISEHNRLYWYRQTLGQGPEFLTYFQNEAQLEKSRLLSDRFSAERPKGSFSTLEIQRTEQGDSAMYLCASRVEGRTDTQYFGPGTRLTVL.

This clonotype was seen many times. This chain joins TRBV9 and TRBJ2-2; a possible D gene is TRBD2 (6 bases). The CDR3 spans 16 residues. Trimming pared 1 base from V and 5 bases from J, leaving 15 bases between. Germline V gives CDR1 SGDLS, CDR2 YYNGEE. The chain's CDR3 is CASSVSGARGTGELFF. The CDR3 bases are TGTGCCAGCAGCGTATCCGGGGCCCGGGGGACCGGGGAGCTGTTTTTT.

This rearrangement joins TRBV4-1 to TRBJ2-2; D gene uncertain. This CDR3 is 16 amino acids long. V lost 2 bases and J lost 5, with 15 bases in between. The V gene's germline CDR1 is MGHRA and CDR2 YSYEKL. CDR3 nucleotides: TGCGCCAGCAGCCAATCCCCGGATCTCTGGACCGGGGAGCTGTTTTTT. Encoded protein: CASSQSPDLWTGELFF.

This chain joins TRBV25-1 and TRBJ1-4; 9 bases line up with TRBD1. With 8 bases clipped from V and 2 bases from J, the junction kept 15 bases outside the gene matches. The CDR3 totals 18 residues. The germline V gene has CDR1 MGHDK and CDR2 SYGVNS. This chain's CDR3 is CASGPAPGQGSTNEKLFF. In nucleotides, the CDR3 is TGTGCCAGCGGACCCGCCCCGGGACAGGGCAGCACTAATGAAAAACTGTTTTTT.

This clonotype occurred a few times. This chain joins TRBV5-1 and TRBJ2-7, with TRBD1 as a possible D gene (5 bases). CDR1 and CDR2 from the germline V gene are SGHRS and YFSETQ. V shed 0 bases and J shed 4 bases, with 11 bases lying between them. The CDR3 is 14 amino acids. The DNA for the CDR3 is TGCGCCAGCAGCTTGGTCCAGGGTGAATACGAGCAGTACTTC. Its translation: CASSLVQGEYEQYF.

This clonotype appeared many times. The chain carries TRBV6-2 or TRBV6-3 and TRBJ2-1; 9 bases fit TRBD1. The CDR3 contains 16 residues. After removal of 5 bases from V and 5 bases from J, the junction contained 10 bases not matched to a gene. CDR1 is MNHEY, CDR2 SVGEGT, per germline. The CDR3 DNA reads TGTGCCAGCAGTATCCACAGGGGGCACCGGGACAATGAGCAGTTCTTC. Encoded protein: CASSIHRGHRDNEQFF.

This clonotype was counted ten times or more. The V gene is TRBV25-1, the J gene TRBJ1-4; tentatively, D is TRBD1 (6 bases). Germline CDR1 is MGHDK and CDR2 is SYGVNS. The CDR3 is 13 amino acids. Trimming removed 8 bases from V and 1 base from J, with 8 bases in between. CDR3 protein: CASQTGTNEKLFF. DNA for the CDR3: TGTGCCAGCCAGACAGGAACTAATGAAAAACTGTTTTTT.

The sample holds a few counts of this clonotype. V gene TRBV7-8 combines with J gene TRBJ1-1; D not certain. This CDR3 comprises 15 residues. Germline V lookup: CDR1 SGHVS, CDR2 FQNEAQ. V was shortened by 5 bases and J by 1 base, with 14 bases between the two germline ends. The CDR3 protein is CASSPVRHRNTEAFF. The CDR3 DNA follows: TGTGCCAGCAGCCCGGTGAGGCATCGGAACACTGAAGCTTTCTTT.

The table lists this clonotype with many counts. The chain recombines TRBV27 with TRBJ2-7; D call uncertain. Trimming took off 1 base at V and 0 bases at J, with 10 bases between the two ends. There are 15 residues in the CDR3. Germline CDR1 is MNHEY and CDR2 is SMNVEV (reference sequence). The CDR3 here is CASSLFGFSSYEQYF. DNA of the CDR3: TGTGCCAGCAGTTTATTTGGTTTTAGCTCCTACGAGCAGTACTTC.

CDR3 DNA: TGTGCCTGGAGACCTCAGGGACAGGGCTATAATTCACCCCTCCACTTT. It encodes CAWRPQGQGYNSPLHF. The J gene is TRBJ1-6, the V gene TRBV30; 9 nucleotides line up with TRBD1. The CDR3 has 16 residues. V dropped 3 bases and J dropped 3; count of bases not matched to a gene: 6. Germline V gives CDR1 GTSNPN, CDR2 SVGIG (reference sequence).

The chain links TRBV6-1 to TRBJ1-3; no definite D call. Germline V gene sequence: CDR1 MNHNS, CDR2 SASEGT. The CDR3 is made up of 14 amino acids. Trimming removed 4 bases at V and 2 bases at J, with 9 bases between. The chain's CDR3 is CASSVWGTGNTIYF. DNA of the CDR3: TGTGCCAGCAGTGTGTGGGGTACTGGAAACACCATATATTTT.

This clonotype was observed a handful of times. With a much larger clone just one base away, this may be a read error. V gene TRBV5-1 combines with J gene TRBJ2-1; D may be TRBD2 (5 bases). CDR3 length equals 12 residues. The germline V gene has CDR1 SGHRS and CDR2 YFSETQ. This CDR3 is CASSLETSEQSF. The CDR3 DNA reads as TGCGCCAGCAGCTTGGAAACTAGTGAGCAGTCCTTC.

This clonotype was seen repeatedly, ten times or more. The chain links TRBV30 to TRBJ1-2; 7 nucleotides agree with TRBD1. Germline lookup yields CDR1 GTSNPN and CDR2 SVGIG (reference sequence). V was clipped by 4 bases and J by 3 bases; unmatched bases: 8. The CDR3 has 14 amino acids. The CDR3 region has the DNA TGTGCCTGGACTGAGCCCGGGACAGACTATGGCTACACCTTC. This encodes CAWTEPGTDYGYTF. Supplemented by reference TRBV30 and TRBJ1-2, the full variable domain reads SQTIHQWPATLVQPVGSPLSLECTVEGTSNPNLYWYRQAAGRGLQLLFYSVGIGQISSEVPQNLSASRPQDRQFILSSKKLLLSDSGFYLCAWTEPGTDYGYTFGSGTRLTVV.

This clonotype was counted ten times or more. V gene TRBV2 combines with J gene TRBJ2-5; D ambiguous. The CDR3 is 12 amino acids. From germline, CDR1 is SNHLY and CDR2 FYNNEI. V lost 2 bases and J lost 3, with 4 bases in between. The CDR3: CASSESEETQYF. In DNA, the CDR3 is TGTGCCAGCAGTGAATCAGAAGAGACCCAGTACTTC. Based on the CDR3 plus reference TRBV2 and TRBJ2-5, the full variable domain is EPEVTQTPSHQVTQMGQEVILRCVPISNHLYFYWYRQILGQKVEFLVSFYNNEISEKSEIFDDQFSVERPDGSNFTLKIRSTKLEDSAMYFCASSESEETQYFGPGTRLLVL.

The chain joins TRBV12-5 to TRBJ1-2; 8 positions agree with TRBD1. The CDR3 runs 14 residues. In germline, CDR1 is LGHNT, CDR2 FRNRAP. The V and J ends lost 4 bases and 7 bases, in that order; junction bases with no gene match: 8. As DNA, the CDR3 is TGTGCTAGTGGTTCGACGGACAGGGTCTCTGGCTACACCTTC. Translated: CASGSTDRVSGYTF.

This clonotype was recorded a few times. The rearrangement uses TRBV7-2 and TRBJ2-2; tentatively, D is TRBD1 or TRBD2 (5 bases each). This CDR3 is built from 16 residues. The germline V gene encodes CDR1 SGHTA and CDR2 FQGNSA. Trimming cost V 1 base and J 1 base, with 10 bases left between them. CDR3 sequence reads: CASSLVREWNTGELFF. CDR3 sequence (DNA): TGTGCCAGCAGCTTAGTCAGGGAGTGGAACACCGGGGAGCTGTTTTTT.

The V call is TRBV27, the J call TRBJ1-5; D is ambiguous. The CDR3 runs 14 residues. V was trimmed by 8 bases and J by 10 bases, leaving 21 bases between them. CDR1 and CDR2 from the germline V gene are MNHEY and SMNVEV (reference sequence). Written as DNA, the CDR3 is TGTGCCAGCCGGACGGATAGGTCCACGGAACCCCAGCATTTT. Translated, it gives CASRTDRSTEPQHF.

This clonotype has only a few counts. The chain uses TRBV20-1 and TRBJ2-2, with 10 bases matching TRBD2. Germline trimming cut 2 bases from V and 8 bases from J; bases unmatched to any gene: 5. CDR3 length: 14 residues. The germline gives CDR1 DFQATT, CDR2 SNEGSKA (reference sequence). CDR3 nucleotide sequence: TGCAGTGCTAGATCTAGCGGGAGAACGGGGGAGCTGTTTTTT. Its translation is CSARSSGRTGELFF.

This clonotype was picked up a small number of times. The chain is built from TRBV10-1 and TRBJ1-2, with a possible D match to TRBD1 (5 bases). The germline CDR1 and CDR2 sequences are WNHNN and SYGVQD (reference sequence). Trimming removed 5 bases from V and 8 bases from J, with 18 bases in between. This CDR3 region has 14 residues. The CDR3 spells CASSPTGTMLGYTF. As DNA, the CDR3 is TGCGCCAGCAGTCCAACCGGGACGATGTTGGGCTACACCTTC.

J is TRBJ1-4 and V is TRBV18, with 10 bases fitting TRBD1. CDR3 size: 16 residues. The germline gives CDR1 KGHSH, CDR2 LQKENI. J gave up 3 bases and V 5 bases, and 6 bases lay outside the gene matches. Here the CDR3 DNA reads TGTGCCAGCTCATGGACAGGGGGTACTTCTAATGAAAAACTGTTTTTT. Protein product: CASSWTGGTSNEKLFF.

This clonotype was recorded many times. V is TRBV11-2 and J is TRBJ2-2; 10 bases are shared with TRBD2. V shed 6 bases and J 0 bases; nucleotides not matched to a gene: 4. This CDR3 has 16 amino acids. CDR1 is SGHAT and CDR2 is FQNNGV in the germline V gene. CDR3 coding DNA: TGTGCCAGCAGTCGTCTAGCGGGAGCGAACACCGGGGAGCTGTTTTTT. Protein sequence: CASSRLAGANTGELFF.

The V gene is TRBV19, the J gene TRBJ1-1, with D maybe TRBD1 (6 bases). This CDR3 has 11 amino acids. The V end lost 9 bases, the J end lost 4 bases, and 9 bases lay between the germline ends. From germline, CDR1 is LNHDA and CDR2 SQIVND (reference sequence). CDR3 DNA: TGTGCCAGCACAGGGTTCACTGAAGCTTTCTTT. Amino acid sequence: CASTGFTEAFF. The full variable domain, its missing parts supplied by reference TRBV19 and TRBJ1-1, is DGGITQSPKYLFRKEGQNVTLSCEQNLNHDAMYWYRQDPGQGLRLIYYSQIVNDFQKGDIAEGYSVSREKKESFPLTVTSAQKNPTAFYLCASTGFTEAFFGQGTRLTVV.